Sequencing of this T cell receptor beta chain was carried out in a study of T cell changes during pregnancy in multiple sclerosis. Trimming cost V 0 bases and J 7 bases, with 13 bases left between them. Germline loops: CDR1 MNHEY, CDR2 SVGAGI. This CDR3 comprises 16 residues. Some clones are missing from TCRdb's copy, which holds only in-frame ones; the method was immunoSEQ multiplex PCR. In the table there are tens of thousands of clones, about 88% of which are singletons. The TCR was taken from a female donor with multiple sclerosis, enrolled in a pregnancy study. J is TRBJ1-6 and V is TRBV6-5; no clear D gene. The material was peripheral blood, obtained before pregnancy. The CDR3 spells CASSYSLRGGNSPLHF. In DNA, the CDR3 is TGTGCCAGCAGTTACTCGTTACGGGGAGGGAATTCACCCCTCCACTTT.